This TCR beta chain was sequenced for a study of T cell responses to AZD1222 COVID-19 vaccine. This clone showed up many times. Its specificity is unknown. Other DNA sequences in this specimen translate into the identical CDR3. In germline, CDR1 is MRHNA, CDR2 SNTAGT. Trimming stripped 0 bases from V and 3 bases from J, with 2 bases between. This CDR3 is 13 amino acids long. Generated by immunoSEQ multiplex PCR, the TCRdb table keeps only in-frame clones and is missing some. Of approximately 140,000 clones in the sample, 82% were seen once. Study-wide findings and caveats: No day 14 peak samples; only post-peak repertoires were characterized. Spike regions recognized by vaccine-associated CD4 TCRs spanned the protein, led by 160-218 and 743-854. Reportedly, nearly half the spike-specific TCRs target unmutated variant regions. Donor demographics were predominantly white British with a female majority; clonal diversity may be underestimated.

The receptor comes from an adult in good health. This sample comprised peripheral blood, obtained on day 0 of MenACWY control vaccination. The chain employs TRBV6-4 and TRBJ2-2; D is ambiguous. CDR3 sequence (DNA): TGTGCCAGCAGTGACTCAGACACCGGGGAGCTGTTTTTT. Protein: CASSDSDTGELFF.